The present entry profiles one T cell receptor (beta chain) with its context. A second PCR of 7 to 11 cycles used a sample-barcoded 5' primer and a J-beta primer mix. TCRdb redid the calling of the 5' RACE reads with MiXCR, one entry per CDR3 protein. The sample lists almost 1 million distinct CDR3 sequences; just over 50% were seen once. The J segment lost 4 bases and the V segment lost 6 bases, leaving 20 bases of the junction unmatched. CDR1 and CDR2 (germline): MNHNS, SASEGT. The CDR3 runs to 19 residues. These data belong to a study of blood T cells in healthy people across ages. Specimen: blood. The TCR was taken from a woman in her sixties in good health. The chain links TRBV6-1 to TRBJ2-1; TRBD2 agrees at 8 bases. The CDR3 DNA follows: TGTGCCAGCAGAAGGAAGGCTAGCGGGTCGGTATGGGTGTACAATGAGCAGTTCTTC. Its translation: CASRRKASGSVWVYNEQFF.